The T cell receptor beta chain under discussion was sequenced for a study of T cell repertoires in cytomegalovirus infection. The wider study: Well-studied HLA-B-restricted epitopes and recently identified HLA-C-restricted epitopes of CMV were both used in the study. Matching HLA type and CMV infection were both indicated by public TCR beta signatures.

TCRdb used MiXCR to reprocess the reads, holding one entry per CDR3 protein. The sample records hundreds of thousands of distinct CDR3 sequences, approximately 40% being singletons. Trimming removed 1 base from V and 3 bases from J, with 7 bases in between. The V gene's germline CDR1 is MNHNS and CDR2 SASEGT. This CDR3 is 14 amino acids long. Study-wide results and caveats: Across the ex vivo response, the dominant clonotypes were HLA-C-restricted CMV-specific TCR beta clonotypes.

This clonotype has just a few counts. Its antigen is as yet unknown. V is TRBV6-1 and J is TRBJ2-1; D not resolved. This clonotype originated in a human donor in good health (CMV status not recorded). Some clones in this sample may be carry-over from other donors' samples. The sequencing here drew on cultured PBMCs, taken from culture after CMV antigen stimulation. The CDR3 DNA reads TGTGCCAGCAGTGAAGGCTCAGACTACAATGAGCAGTTCTTC. Amino acid sequence: CASSEGSDYNEQFF.